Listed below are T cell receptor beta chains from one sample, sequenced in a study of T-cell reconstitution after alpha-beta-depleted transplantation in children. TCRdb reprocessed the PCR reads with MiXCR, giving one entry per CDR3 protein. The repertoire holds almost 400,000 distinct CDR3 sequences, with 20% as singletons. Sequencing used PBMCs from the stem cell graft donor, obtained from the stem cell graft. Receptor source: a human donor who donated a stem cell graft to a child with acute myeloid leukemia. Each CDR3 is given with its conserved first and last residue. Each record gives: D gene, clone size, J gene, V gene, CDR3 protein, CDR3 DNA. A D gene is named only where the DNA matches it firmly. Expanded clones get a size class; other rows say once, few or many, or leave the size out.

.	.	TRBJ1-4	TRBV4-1	CASSERQTTNEKLFF	TGCGCCAGCAGCGAAAGACAGACAACTAATGAAAAACTGTTTTTT
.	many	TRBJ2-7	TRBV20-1	CSAADSNLKLAEQYF	TGCAGTGCAGCTGACAGCAACCTTAAGTTAGCCGAGCAGTACTTC
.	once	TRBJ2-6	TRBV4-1	CASSQGAPRGLFGANVLTF	TGCGCCAGCAGCCAAGGGGCCCCAAGAGGGCTTTTTGGGGCCAACGTCCTGACTTTC
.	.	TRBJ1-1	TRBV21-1	CASTDGGQRRGDTEAFF	TGTGCCAGCACTGACGGGGGCCAGAGGCGAGGTGACACTGAAGCTTTCTTT
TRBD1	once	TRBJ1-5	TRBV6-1	CASKGTASNQPQHF	TGTGCCAGCAAAGGGACAGCTAGCAATCAGCCCCAGCATTTT
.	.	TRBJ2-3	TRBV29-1	CSAEWDARTDTQYF	TGCAGCGCCGAGTGGGATGCCCGCACAGATACGCAGTATTTT
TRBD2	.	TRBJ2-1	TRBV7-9	CASSATSGRAVDEQFF	TGTGCCAGCAGCGCTACTAGCGGGAGGGCCGTAGATGAGCAGTTCTTC
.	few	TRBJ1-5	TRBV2	CASSERLSRPQHF	TGTGCCAGCAGTGAGAGACTATCAAGGCCCCAGCATTTT
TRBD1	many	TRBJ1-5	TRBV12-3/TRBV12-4	CASSFTGGNQPQHF	TGTGCCAGCAGTTTCACAGGGGGCAATCAGCCCCAGCATTTT
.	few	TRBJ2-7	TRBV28	CASSLGWPGPYEQYF	TGTGCCAGCAGTTTAGGGTGGCCGGGCCCCTACGAGCAGTACTTC
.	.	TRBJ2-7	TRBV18	CASSPRGGHYEQYF	TGTGCCAGCTCCCCGCGGGGCGGACACTACGAGCAGTACTTC
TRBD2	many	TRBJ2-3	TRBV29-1	CSASGKNTQYF	TGCAGCGCTAGCGGGAAGAATACGCAGTATTTT
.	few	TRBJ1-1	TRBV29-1	CSQAHTEAFF	TGCAGCCAGGCACACACTGAAGCTTTCTTT
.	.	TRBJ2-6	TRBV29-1	CSVVQNPGANVLTF	TGCAGCGTTGTTCAGAACCCCGGGGCCAACGTCCTGACTTTC
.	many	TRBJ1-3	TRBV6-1	CASSPPSSGGNTIYF	TGTGCCAGCAGCCCCCCCAGTTCGGGAGGAAACACCATATATTTT
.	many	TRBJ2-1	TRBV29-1	CSVSSKTGIPPSSYNEQFF	TGCAGCGTCTCCTCCAAAACAGGGATCCCTCCTAGCTCCTACAATGAGCAGTTCTTC
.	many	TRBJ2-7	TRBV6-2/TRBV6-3	CASTTWGFEQYF	TGTGCCAGCACTACATGGGGGTTCGAGCAGTACTTC
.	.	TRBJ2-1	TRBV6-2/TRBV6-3	CASSSPGPRNEQFF	TGTGCCAGCAGTTCTCCGGGACCCCGCAATGAGCAGTTCTTC
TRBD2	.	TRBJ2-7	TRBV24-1	CATSGIRAGGGPYEQYF	TGTGCCACCAGTGGCATCCGAGCGGGAGGTGGACCCTACGAGCAGTACTTC
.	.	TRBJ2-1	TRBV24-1	CATSDGGLQNSYNEQFF	TGTGCCACCAGTGATGGAGGACTGCAAAACTCCTACAATGAGCAGTTCTTC
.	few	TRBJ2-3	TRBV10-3	CAIREVESTDTQYF	TGTGCCATCAGAGAGGTCGAGAGCACAGATACGCAGTATTTT
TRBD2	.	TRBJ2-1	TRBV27	CASSLGGGRNEQFF	TGTGCCAGCAGTTTAGGCGGGGGAAGAAATGAGCAGTTCTTC
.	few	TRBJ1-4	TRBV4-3	CASSQNPTVATNEKLFF	TGCGCCAGCAGCCAAAATCCGACAGTTGCAACTAATGAAAAACTGTTTTTT
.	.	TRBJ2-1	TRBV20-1	CSARAFGEQFF	TGCAGTGCTAGAGCGTTTGGTGAGCAGTTCTTC
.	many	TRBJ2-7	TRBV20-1	CSARDLSRGGASYEQYF	TGCAGTGCTAGAGATCTTTCCAGGGGTGGTGCGTCCTACGAGCAGTACTTC
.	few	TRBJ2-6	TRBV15	CATSRAVGTGANVLTF	TGTGCCACCAGCAGAGCGGTGGGGACTGGGGCCAACGTCCTGACTTTC
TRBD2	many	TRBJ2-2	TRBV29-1	CSVGGLYGGELFF	TGCAGCGTTGGGGGACTATATGGCGGGGAGCTGTTTTTT
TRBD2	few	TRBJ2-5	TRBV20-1	CSARVTGGPLETQYF	TGCAGTGCTAGGGTGACGGGAGGGCCTCTAGAGACCCAGTACTTC
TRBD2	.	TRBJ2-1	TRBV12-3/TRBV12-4	CASSSGIAGHNEQFF	TGTGCCAGCAGCTCCGGGATAGCGGGCCACAATGAGCAGTTCTTC
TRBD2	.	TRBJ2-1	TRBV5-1	CASRGTSGNYNEQFF	TGCGCCAGCCGCGGGACTAGCGGGAATTACAATGAGCAGTTCTTC
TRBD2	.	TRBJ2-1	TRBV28	CASRTLAGGPYNEQFF	TGTGCCAGCAGGACATTAGCGGGAGGGCCCTACAATGAGCAGTTCTTC
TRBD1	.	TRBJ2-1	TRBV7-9	CASSAGTATRNEQFF	TGTGCCAGCAGCGCCGGGACAGCCACCCGTAATGAGCAGTTCTTC
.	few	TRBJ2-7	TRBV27	CASRGLGEGSYEQYF	TGTGCCAGCAGGGGATTGGGGGAAGGTTCCTACGAGCAGTACTTC
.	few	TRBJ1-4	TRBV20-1	CSARVRGNEKLFF	TGCAGTGCTAGAGTCCGTGGTAATGAAAAACTGTTTTTT
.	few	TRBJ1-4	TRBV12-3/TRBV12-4	CASSLGVIEKLFF	TGTGCCAGCAGCCTTGGGGTGATCGAAAAACTGTTTTTT
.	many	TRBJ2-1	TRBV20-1	CSGRDNSWGNEQFF	TGCAGTGGGAGGGACAATTCTTGGGGGAATGAGCAGTTCTTC
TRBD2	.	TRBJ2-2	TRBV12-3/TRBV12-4	CASSLLAGVVTGELFF	TGTGCCAGCAGTCTCCTAGCGGGAGTGGTCACCGGGGAGCTGTTTTTT
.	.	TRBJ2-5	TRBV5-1	CASRPTFQETQYF	TGCGCCAGCAGGCCGACATTCCAAGAGACCCAGTACTTC
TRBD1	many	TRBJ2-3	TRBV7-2	CARSLVGTGATDTQYF	TGTGCCCGCAGCTTAGTCGGGACAGGGGCCACAGATACGCAGTATTTT
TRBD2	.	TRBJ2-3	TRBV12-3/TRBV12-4	CASSQIFRLAGTDTQYF	TGTGCCAGCAGTCAGATATTCAGACTAGCGGGCACAGATACGCAGTATTTT
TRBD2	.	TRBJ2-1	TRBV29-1	CSVRTSGRSSYNEQFF	TGCAGCGTTCGGACTAGCGGGAGGAGCTCCTACAATGAGCAGTTCTTC
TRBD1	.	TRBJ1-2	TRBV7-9	CASSFGGDRDGYTF	TGTGCCAGCAGCTTTGGAGGGGACAGGGACGGCTACACCTTC
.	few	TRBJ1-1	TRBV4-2	CASSAQGNTEAFF	TGTGCCAGCAGCGCTCAGGGGAACACTGAAGCTTTCTTT
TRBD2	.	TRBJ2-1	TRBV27	CASSFSGSLAYNEQFF	TGTGCCAGCAGTTTCAGCGGGAGTTTGGCCTACAATGAGCAGTTCTTC
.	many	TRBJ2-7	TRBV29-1	CSVEDPWGDYEQYF	TGCAGCGTTGAAGATCCCTGGGGGGACTACGAGCAGTACTTC
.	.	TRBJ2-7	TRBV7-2	CASKGAGQSYEQYF	TGTGCCAGCAAGGGAGCAGGGCAATCCTACGAGCAGTACTTC
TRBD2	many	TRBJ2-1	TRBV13	CASSWTSSYNEQFF	TGTGCCAGCAGCTGGACTAGCAGCTACAATGAGCAGTTCTTC
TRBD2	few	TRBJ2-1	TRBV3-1	CASSHSGGSSFYNEQFF	TGTGCCAGCAGCCATAGTGGCGGGAGTAGCTTCTACAATGAGCAGTTCTTC
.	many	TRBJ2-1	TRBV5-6	CASSARRIYNEQFF	TGTGCCAGCAGCGCGCGCAGAATCTACAATGAGCAGTTCTTC
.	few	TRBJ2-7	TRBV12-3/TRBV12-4	CASSFASGSGSYEQYF	TGTGCCAGCAGTTTCGCCTCAGGGTCCGGGTCCTACGAGCAGTACTTC
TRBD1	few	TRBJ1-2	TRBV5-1	CASSSGQGIYGYTF	TGCGCCAGCAGCTCGGGACAGGGCATCTATGGCTACACCTTC
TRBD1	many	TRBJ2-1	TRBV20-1	CSARVGTGYNEQFF	TGCAGTGCTAGAGTGGGGACAGGTTACAATGAGCAGTTCTTC
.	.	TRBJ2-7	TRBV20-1	CSARGTGTVPYEQYF	TGCAGTGCTAGGGGGACCGGGACGGTTCCCTACGAGCAGTACTTC
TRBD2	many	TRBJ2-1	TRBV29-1	CSVLTSGRANEQFF	TGCAGCGTTCTGACTAGCGGGAGGGCCAATGAGCAGTTCTTC
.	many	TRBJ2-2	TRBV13	CASSSGLTNTGELFF	TGTGCCAGCAGCTCCGGACTGACGAACACCGGGGAGCTGTTTTTT
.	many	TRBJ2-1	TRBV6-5	CATYTYNEQFF	TGTGCCACTTATACGTACAATGAGCAGTTCTTC
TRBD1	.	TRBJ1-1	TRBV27	CATITGAGAFF	TGTGCCACCATTACAGGGGCGGGAGCTTTCTTT
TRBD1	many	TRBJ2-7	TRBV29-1	CSALPNYGQGYEQYF	TGCAGCGCTTTACCTAACTACGGACAGGGGTACGAGCAGTACTTC